What follows are 13 T cell receptor beta chains derived from one specimen sequenced in a study of cytomegalovirus exposure and HLA in healthy donors. Primers for the PCR totalled 60 Vbeta and 13 Jbeta. The assay was immunoSEQ multiplex PCR, and TCRdb's table has in-frame clones only and misses some. In the table there are under 110,000 clones, about 70% of which are singletons. The specimen was PBMCs. Every receptor here comes from a woman between 45 and 60 years old in good health and CMV-seropositive.

The rearrangement joins TRBV13 to TRBJ2-1, with unresolved D. The V end was cut by 0 bases, the J end by 0 bases, with 3 bases between. Germline loops: CDR1 PRHDT, CDR2 FYEKMQ (reference sequence). This CDR3 region has 14 residues. CDR3 in amino acids: CASSLGASYNEQFF. DNA of the CDR3: TGTGCCAGCAGCTTAGGGGCCTCCTACAATGAGCAGTTCTTC.

This clone was detected once. The CDR3 reads CASSLGQGAKEAFF. The DNA of the CDR3 is TGTGCCAGCAGCCTGGGACAGGGGGCGAAAGAAGCTTTCTTT. The chain combines TRBV11-3 with TRBJ1-1; the match to TRBD1 covers 12 bases. The V gene end was trimmed by 5 bases and the J gene end by 8 bases; junction bases not matched to a gene: 6. Per germline, CDR1 SGHNT and CDR2 YENEEA. There are 14 residues in the CDR3.

The gene calls are TRBV2 and TRBJ1-4; 8 positions match TRBD1. The V segment lost 6 bases and the J segment 0 bases; nucleotides outside the gene matches: 6. Looked up from germline, CDR1 is SNHLY and CDR2 is FYNNEI. CDR3 length: 16 residues. This CDR3 is CASSYDRGATNEKLFF. The CDR3 DNA is TGTGCCAGCAGCTATGACAGGGGAGCAACTAATGAAAAACTGTTTTTT.

The chain uses TRBV28 and TRBJ2-7; weak D call: TRBD2 (7 bases). V was shortened by 6 bases and J by 3 bases, with 15 bases between the two germline ends. This CDR3 spans 14 amino acids. Germline V gene sequence: CDR1 MDHEN, CDR2 SYDVKM. CDR3 protein: CASRPTGGIYEQYF. Written as DNA, the CDR3 is TGTGCCAGCAGACCGACGGGGGGCATCTACGAGCAGTACTTC. The full variable domain, rest sourced from reference TRBV28 and TRBJ2-7, is DVKVTQSSRYLVKRTGEKVFLECVQDMDHENMFWYRQDPGLGLRLIYFSYDVKMKEKGDIPEGYSVSREKKERFSLILESASTNQTSMYLCASRPTGGIYEQYFGPGTRLTVT.

The count of this clone is one. The chain recombines TRBV18 with TRBJ1-1, with 8 bases identical to TRBD1. The germline V gene encodes CDR1 KGHSH and CDR2 LQKENI. This CDR3 has 14 amino acids. J lost 1 base, V lost 4 bases, and 2 bases had no gene match. Written as DNA, the CDR3 is TGTGCCAGCTCACTAGGACAGGGGAACACTGAAGCTTTCTTT. Translating it yields CASSLGQGNTEAFF.

V and J are TRBV6-5 and TRBJ1-2; 12 nucleotides match TRBD1. Germline V gene lookup returns CDR1 MNHEY and CDR2 SVGAGI. V shed 5 bases and J 8 bases; nucleotides not matched to a gene: 6. There are 14 residues in the CDR3. The CDR3, as DNA: TGTGCCAGCAGTGGGGGACAGGGGGCGATCGGCTACACCTTC. The encoded protein is CASSGGQGAIGYTF.

The V and J genes are TRBV19 and TRBJ2-1; TRBD2 matches at 10 bases. This CDR3 has 15 amino acids. V shed 4 bases and J 5 bases; nucleotides not matched to a gene: 5. Germline V gene sequence: CDR1 LNHDA, CDR2 SQIVND (reference sequence). DNA for the CDR3: TGTGCCAGTAGTACCAGCGGGGGGGCCCACAATGAGCAGTTCTTC. It encodes CASSTSGGAHNEQFF.

The chain has TRBV5-1 and TRBJ2-2; 8 bases line up with TRBD1. Looked up from germline, CDR1 is SGHRS and CDR2 is YFSETQ. J lost 1 base, V lost 2 bases, and 1 base had no gene match. The CDR3 contains 15 residues. As DNA, the CDR3 is TGCGCCAGCAGCTTCGGACAGGGGAACACCGGGGAGCTGTTTTTT. It is translated as CASSFGQGNTGELFF.

This CDR3 reads CASSDNREGEAFF. CDR3 bases: TGTGCCAGCAGTGATAACAGGGAAGGGGAAGCTTTCTTT. The rearrangement links TRBV2 to TRBJ1-1; possibly TRBD1 for D (6 bases). Germline-derived CDR1 and CDR2 are SNHLY and FYNNEI. Trimming took off 3 bases at V and 8 bases at J, with 13 bases between the two ends. The CDR3 totals 13 residues.

Turning to this clone: A read error may produce the germline difference seen at one junction end. Here the CDR3 reads CASSFVLRSEQYF. The CDR3 bases are TGCGCCAGTAGCTTCGTCCTGCGGTCCGAGCAGTACTTC. The chain combines TRBV5-1 with TRBJ2-7; no reliable D call. CDR1 is SGHRS and CDR2 is YFSETQ in the germline V gene. The CDR3 is 13 residues long.

The chain uses TRBV19 and TRBJ2-1; 7 bases match TRBD2. This CDR3 is 15 amino acids long. After removal of 3 bases from V and 5 bases from J, the junction contained 7 bases not matched to a gene. Germline assignment: CDR1 LNHDA and CDR2 SQIVND (reference sequence). The DNA for the CDR3 is TGTGCCAGTAGTATTGGGGGGGGGTTCGACAATGAGCAGTTCTTC. Protein: CASSIGGGFDNEQFF. The complete variable domain, with remaining parts taken from reference TRBV19 and TRBJ2-1, reads DGGITQSPKYLFRKEGQNVTLSCEQNLNHDAMYWYRQDPGQGLRLIYYSQIVNDFQKGDIAEGYSVSREKKESFPLTVTSAQKNPTAFYLCASSIGGGFDNEQFFGPGTRLTVL.

In its sample, this clone was seen once. CDR3 nucleotide sequence: TGTGCCAGCAGCCTATTTCAACAGGGAGAAAGCAATCAGCCCCAGCATTTT. Its protein is CASSLFQQGESNQPQHF. The J gene is TRBJ1-5, the V gene TRBV9; D may be TRBD1 (6 bases). The CDR3 extends over 17 amino acids. Deletions cut 4 bases from V and 1 base from J, with 18 bases between. Per germline, CDR1 SGDLS and CDR2 YYNGEE.

The rearrangement uses TRBV19 and TRBJ1-2; 7 bases match TRBD1. The CDR3 runs to 14 residues. J gave up 6 bases and V 4 bases, and 8 bases lay outside the gene matches. The germline V gene has CDR1 LNHDA and CDR2 SQIVND (reference sequence). In DNA, the CDR3 is TGTGCCAGTAGTACAAGGGACAGACTAAATGGCTACACCTTC. This sequence encodes CASSTRDRLNGYTF.